This T cell receptor beta chain was profiled in a study of blood T cells in healthy people across ages. Overall study results and limits: Bulk PBMC profiling left naive and antigen-experienced comparisons inconclusive. Roughly linear declines in TCR beta diversity per million T cells occurred with age.

A second roughly 7 to 12 cycle PCR used barcoded and J-beta primers. In TCRdb, the 5' RACE reads were re-called with MiXCR into one record per CDR3 protein. Counted here are about 1.4 million distinct CDR3 sequences, 55% to 75% occurring once; the ten biggest clones make up about 6.7%. They isolated at least 6 million PBMCs from each sample. This clonotype turned up a few times. Its antigen remains unknown. Sequencing was carried out using blood. The receptor was isolated from a man aged 18 to 35 in good health.

CDR3 coding DNA: TGTGCCAGCAGCCAAGTTCTAGGGGGACTAGCATCGGACGAGCAGTACTTC. This codes for CASSQVLGGLASDEQYF. This chain links TRBV4-2 with TRBJ2-7, with 9 bases fitting TRBD2. The trim removed 1 base at V and 5 bases at J, leaving 12 bases unmatched. This CDR3 region has 17 residues. Germline V gene sequence: CDR1 LGHNA, CDR2 YNFKEQ.